This TCR beta chain was identified in a study of identifying expanded T cells in peripheral blood. Notes on the study in general: Variance in clone template counts between approximately two-week samples significantly increased with total template count across all healthy donors.

Healthy donors had no documented immune events, such as infections, while sampled. Note on this clone: What it binds is unknown.

The CDR3 sequence is 14 residues long. V lost 2 bases and J 4 bases, leaving 11 bases between the germline ends. Germline CDR1 is LNHDA and CDR2 is SQIVND (reference sequence). The method was immunoSEQ multiplex PCR; TCRdb's version includes in-frame clones alone and lacks a portion of them. The sample lists some 90,000 clones, about 90% occurring once. Specimen: blood. The chain has TRBV19 and TRBJ1-2; D is undetermined. This clonotype originated in a person aged 18 to 75 in good health. CDR3 protein: CASSINRQPYGYTF. The CDR3 DNA reads TGTGCCAGTAGTATAAATCGGCAACCCTATGGCTACACCTTC.